These 16 T cell receptor beta chains were sequenced from one sample in a study of blood T cell repertoires in COVID-19. Produced via immunoSEQ multiplex PCR; TCRdb's table is partial and in-frame only. The sample contains 70,000 or so clones, 90% of which appear only once. The sequenced material came from peripheral blood. Every receptor here comes from an elderly woman with active COVID-19.

V gene TRBV5-1 combines with J gene TRBJ1-2; the D is unclear. The V end lost 1 base, the J end lost 6 bases, and 13 bases lay between the germline ends. The CDR3 sequence is 14 residues long. Germline assignment: CDR1 SGHRS and CDR2 YFSETQ. The CDR3 loop reads CASSLSSGIDGYTF. In DNA, the CDR3 is TGCGCCAGCAGCTTGTCGTCGGGTATCGATGGCTACACCTTC. The full variable domain, in which reference TRBV5-1 and TRBJ1-2 provide the parts outside the CDR3, is KAGVTQTPRYLIKTRGQQVTLSCSPISGHRSVSWYQQTPGQGLQFLFEYFSETQRNKGNFPGRFSGRQFSNSRSEMNVSTLELGDSALYLCASSLSSGIDGYTFGSGTRLTVV.

The CDR3 nucleotides are TGTGCCAGCAGCCCTCTCTTTCCCGGGACTAGCGGGGTCGGTGGGAAGACCCAGTACTTC. This codes for CASSPLFPGTSGVGGKTQYF. The chain recombines TRBV3-1 (or the pseudogene TRBV3-2) with TRBJ2-5; TRBD2 matches at 13 bases. V shed 4 bases and J 6 bases; nucleotides not matched to a gene: 20. This CDR3 contains 20 residues. CDR1 is LGHDT and CDR2 is YNNKEL in the germline V gene (reference sequence).

The rearrangement uses TRBV28 and TRBJ2-5; no clear D gene. Looked up from germline, CDR1 is MDHEN and CDR2 is SYDVKM. V lost 2 bases and J lost 4, with 5 bases in between. There are 12 residues in the CDR3. The CDR3 DNA follows: TGTGCCAGCAGTTTAGTCCGAGAGACCCAGTACTTC. Residues: CASSLVRETQYF.

V and J are TRBV7-8 and TRBJ1-1; 7 bases are a match to TRBD1. Germline lookup yields CDR1 SGHVS and CDR2 FQNEAQ. With 2 bases clipped from V and 1 base from J, the junction kept 7 bases outside the gene matches. The CDR3 runs 16 residues. In nucleotides, the CDR3 is TGTGCCAGCAGCTTAACACGACAGGGTCAGAACACTGAAGCTTTCTTT. Encoded protein: CASSLTRQGQNTEAFF. The full variable domain, completed using reference TRBV7-8 and TRBJ1-1, is GAGVSQSPRYKVAKRGQDVALRCDPISGHVSLFWYQQALGQGPEFLTYFQNEAQLDKSGLPSDRFFAERPEGSVSTLKIQRTQQEDSAVYLCASSLTRQGQNTEAFFGQGTRLTVV.

The V call is TRBV5-4, the J call TRBJ2-2; 8 positions agree with TRBD2. V gave up 0 bases and J gave up 3 bases; unmatched junction bases: 1. Germline V gene data show CDR1 as SGHNT and CDR2 as YYREEE (reference sequence). The CDR3 length is 15 residues. The CDR3: CASSLGLAYTGELFF. The DNA for the CDR3 is TGTGCCAGCAGCTTGGGACTAGCGTACACCGGGGAGCTGTTTTTT.

The chain has TRBV11-3 and TRBJ2-5, with TRBD2 as a possible D gene (6 bases). V lost 4 bases to trimming and J lost 2 bases, with 14 bases between them. The V gene's germline CDR1 is SGHNT and CDR2 YENEEA. This CDR3 is built from 15 residues. CDR3 sequence: CASSSTGETQETQYF. The CDR3 region has the DNA TGTGCCAGCAGCTCAACGGGAGAGACACAAGAGACCCAGTACTTC.

The V and J genes are TRBV24-1 and TRBJ2-5; 7 bases align to TRBD2. This CDR3 region has 13 residues. CDR1 is KGHDR, CDR2 SFDVKD, per germline. Losses at the gene ends were 3 bases for V and 4 bases for J; bases not matched to a gene: 1. CDR3 protein: CATSDGGGETQYF. The DNA for the CDR3 is TGTGCCACCAGTGATGGGGGGGGAGAGACCCAGTACTTC.

The chain links TRBV28 to TRBJ2-5, with D possibly TRBD1 on 6 matching bases. The CDR3 extends over 14 amino acids. V was pared by 5 bases and J by 5 bases, with 15 bases between. In germline, CDR1 is MDHEN, CDR2 SYDVKM. The CDR3 DNA sequence: TGTGCCAGCAGTCCGTACAGGGTTCACGAGACCCAGTACTTC. It codes for CASSPYRVHETQYF.

The CDR3 protein is CASSTLDSLYNEQFF. The CDR3 region has the DNA TGTGCCAGCAGTACCTTAGACAGTCTCTACAATGAGCAGTTCTTC. The rearrangement links TRBV7-9 to TRBJ2-1; TRBD1 might be the D (5 bases). The CDR3 runs to 15 residues. V lost 6 bases, J lost 3 bases, and 15 bases lay in between. CDR1 SEHNR and CDR2 FQNEAQ come from the germline V gene (reference sequence).

The chain is built from TRBV7-3 and TRBJ2-1; TRBD2 agrees at 9 bases. The CDR3 has 15 residues. V gave up 5 bases and J gave up 3 bases; unmatched junction bases: 5. Germline V gene data show CDR1 as SGHTA and CDR2 as FQGTGA. The CDR3 coding sequence is TGTGCCAGCAGCCCCCTAGCGGGACGCTACAATGAGCAGTTCTTC. It codes for CASSPLAGRYNEQFF.

The DNA of the CDR3 is TGCGCCAGCAGCCAAGTCGAGACTAGCCCTGAGCAGTTCTTC. It encodes CASSQVETSPEQFF. This chain uses TRBV4-3 with TRBJ2-1, with 7 bases fitting TRBD2. V gave up 1 base and J gave up 9 bases; unmatched junction bases: 6. The CDR3 extends over 14 amino acids. CDR1 is LGHNA and CDR2 is YSLEER in the germline V gene.

The chain is built from TRBV14 and TRBJ2-7, with D unresolved. The germline CDR1 and CDR2 sequences are SGHDN and FVKESK. Trimming pared 4 bases from V and 3 bases from J, leaving 10 bases between. The CDR3 loop spans 13 amino acids. The CDR3 DNA sequence: TGTGCCAGCAGCCCTAGTCCGGTCTACGAGCAGTACTTC. Amino acids: CASSPSPVYEQYF.

This chain links TRBV11-2 with TRBJ2-7; 11 bases align to TRBD1. V was clipped by 1 base and J by 3 bases; unmatched bases: 5. This CDR3 is 16 amino acids long. Germline loops: CDR1 SGHAT, CDR2 FQNNGV. CDR3 in amino acids: CASSLASGTGGYEQYF. CDR3 DNA: TGTGCCAGCAGCTTAGCCAGCGGGACAGGGGGCTACGAGCAGTACTTC.

The chain has TRBV18 and TRBJ2-7; 7 bases fit TRBD2. The CDR3 runs to 19 residues. The V gene end was trimmed by 2 bases and the J gene end by 3 bases; junction bases not matched to a gene: 19. CDR1 KGHSH and CDR2 LQKENI come from the germline V gene. The CDR3 DNA reads TGTGCCAGCTCACCAATTGTCGTCCGCGGGAGCGCCTATTACTACGAGCAGTACTTC. It translates to CASSPIVVRGSAYYYEQYF.

This chain links TRBV9 with TRBJ2-7; the match to TRBD2 covers 13 bases. Germline V gene lookup returns CDR1 SGDLS and CDR2 YYNGEE. This CDR3 has 18 amino acids. The V gene end was trimmed by 4 bases and the J gene end by 0 bases; junction bases not matched to a gene: 10. The DNA of the CDR3 is TGTGCCAGCAGCAGGGGACTAGCGGGAAGCATGAGCTCCTACGAGCAGTACTTC. Protein: CASSRGLAGSMSSYEQYF.

A note on this clone: An end of the junction differs from the germline gene, which may be a read error. This chain connects TRBV7-7 to TRBJ2-1; 9 bases match TRBD1. Germline CDR1 SSHAT, CDR2 FNYEAQ (reference sequence). The CDR3 extends over 13 amino acids. This CDR3 reads CASSRDRDTEQFF. CDR3 sequence (DNA): TGTGCTAGCAGCCGGGACAGGGACACTGAGCAGTTCTTC. Variable domain in full (rest from reference TRBV7-7 and TRBJ2-1): GAGVSQSPRYKVTKRGQDVTLRCDPISSHATLYWYQQALGQGPEFLTYFNYEAQPDKSGLPSDRFSAERPEGSISTLTIQRTEQRDSAMYRCASSRDRDTEQFFGPGTRLTVL.